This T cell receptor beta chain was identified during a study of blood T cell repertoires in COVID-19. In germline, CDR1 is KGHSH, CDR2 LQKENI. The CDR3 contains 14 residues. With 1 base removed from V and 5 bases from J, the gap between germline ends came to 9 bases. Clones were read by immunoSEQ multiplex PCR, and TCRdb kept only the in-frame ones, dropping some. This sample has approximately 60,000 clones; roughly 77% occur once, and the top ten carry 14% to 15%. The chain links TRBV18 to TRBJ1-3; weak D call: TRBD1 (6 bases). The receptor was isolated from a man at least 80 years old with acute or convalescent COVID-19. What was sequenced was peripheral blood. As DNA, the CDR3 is TGTGCCAGCTCACCACAACAGGGCAGAAACACCATATATTTT. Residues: CASSPQQGRNTIYF.